The rows below give T cell receptor beta chains drawn from one sample of a study of tumor-infiltrating lymphocytes in localized non-small cell lung cancer. The table came from immunoSEQ multiplex PCR; TCRdb's copy has only in-frame clones and leaves some out. The sample lists more than 1,300 clones; 85% were seen once. The sequenced sample was lung tumor tissue. The source of these receptors is a human donor with non-small cell lung cancer. Both conserved end residues are part of each CDR3. D genes are given only for firm matches. Expanded clones are given a class, and other clones once, few, many or no size at all.

v_gene	j_gene	d_gene	abundance	CDR3nt	CDR3aa
TRBV5-1	TRBJ1-5	TRBD1	few	TGCGCCAGCAGCCGGACAGGGGGCTGGAATCAGCCCCAGCATTTT	CASSRTGGWNQPQHF
TRBV25-1	TRBJ1-2	.	.	TGTGCCAGCAGTGAACCTGGGTTAGATGGCTACACCTTC	CASSEPGLDGYTF
TRBV30	TRBJ2-7	.	.	TGTGCCTGGAGTGCGCGGGATGGCTACGAGCAGTACTTC	CAWSARDGYEQYF
TRBV29-1	TRBJ2-1	TRBD2	.	TGCAGCTCTTTTGGGACTAGCGGGAGCGATGAGCAGTTCTTC	CSSFGTSGSDEQFF
TRBV7-6	TRBJ2-3	.	once	TGTGCCAGCAGCTTAGAAGGACAACTAGATACGCAGTATTTT	CASSLEGQLDTQYF
TRBV29-1	TRBJ2-3	.	.	TGCAGCGTTGGGGGAAGTGGAGATACGCAGTATTTT	CSVGGSGDTQYF
TRBV10-2	TRBJ1-4	.	.	TGCGCCAGCGGGGGAGAAAAACTGTTTTTC	CASGGEKLFF
TRBV19	TRBJ1-1	.	few	TGTGCCAGTAGTATGAGAAGTTCGGCTGAAGCTTTCTTT	CASSMRSSAEAFF
TRBV19	TRBJ2-7	TRBD2	large	TGTGCCAGTGCCCCGACCGGGACTAGGGGAATACGGGAGCAGTACTTC	CASAPTGTRGIREQYF
TRBV10-3	TRBJ2-2	TRBD2	few	TGTGCCATCAGTGATAGTCTAGCGGGGGTCTCTGCGAACACCGGGGAGCTGTTTTTT	CAISDSLAGVSANTGELFF
TRBV18	TRBJ1-6	.	few	TGTGCCAGCTCACCAACCAGGGGCGAACCTTCCAATTCACCCCTCCACTTT	CASSPTRGEPSNSPLHF
TRBV10-2	TRBJ2-1	TRBD2	.	TGCGCCAGCAGTGAGAGGCTAGCGGGGGTTGAGCAGTTCTTC	CASSERLAGVEQFF
TRBV18	TRBJ2-7	TRBD1	.	TGTGCCAGCTCGTCGAAGCAGGGGGCGGAAGAGCAGTACTTC	CASSSKQGAEEQYF
TRBV29-1	TRBJ2-7	TRBD1	.	TGCAGCGTTGCGTTGGGGACAGGGGCTGGTGTGGGCGAGCAGTACTTC	CSVALGTGAGVGEQYF
TRBV6-5	TRBJ2-2	.	.	TGTGCCAGCAGTTACTCGACCGCGAACACCGGGGAGCTGTTTTTT	CASSYSTANTGELFF
TRBV30	TRBJ2-7	.	.	TGTGCCTGGAGCTCGGCCTACGAGCAGTACTTC	CAWSSAYEQYF
TRBV12-2	TRBJ1-5	.	.	TGTGCAAGTCGTCGACAGGGCGGGAGAGATCCCCAGCATTTT	CASRRQGGRDPQHF
TRBV5-4	TRBJ2-5	.	.	TGTGCCAGCAGCTTCGGACGGCTGGGAGAGACCCAGTACTTC	CASSFGRLGETQYF
TRBV6-1	TRBJ1-1	.	.	TGTGCCAGCAGTTTCGGCCCGAACACTGAAGCTTTCTTT	CASSFGPNTEAFF
TRBV11-3	TRBJ1-1	TRBD1	.	TGTGCCAGCAGGGACAGGGGGCGAGGTTTTGAAGCTTTCTTT	CASRDRGRGFEAFF
TRBV6-1	TRBJ2-7	TRBD2	once	TGTGCCAGCATGGGAGGGGCCTTCTACGAGCAGTACTTC	CASMGGAFYEQYF
TRBV20-1	TRBJ2-7	.	.	TGCAGTGCTCGGGGGCAGTACGAGCAGTACTTC	CSARGQYEQYF
TRBV29-1	TRBJ1-2	.	.	TGCAGCGTGATAAGGGCCAACTACGGCTACACCTTC	CSVIRANYGYTF
TRBV30	TRBJ2-1	TRBD2	.	TGTGCCTGGAGTCGGCTAGCGGGAGCTGGAGATGAGCAGTTCTTC	CAWSRLAGAGDEQFF
TRBV5-6	TRBJ2-7	TRBD1	.	TGTGCCAGCAGCCCCCCCGGGACAGGGTTTGAGCAGTACTTC	CASSPPGTGFEQYF
TRBV18	TRBJ2-2	.	.	TGTGCCAGCTCACCACGGGACACCGGGGAGCTGTTTTTT	CASSPRDTGELFF
TRBV19	TRBJ1-1	.	.	TGTGCCAGTAACCCTTTACCGGGGAACACTGAAGCTTTCTTT	CASNPLPGNTEAFF
TRBV19	TRBJ2-2	.	.	TGTGCCACCGGGCCGTGGGCCGGGGAGCTGTTTTTT	CATGPWAGELFF
TRBV27	TRBJ2-7	.	.	TGTGCCAGCAGTACCAAACCGGGACACCCCTACGAGCAGTACTTC	CASSTKPGHPYEQYF